The 11 T cell receptor beta chains listed next were all sequenced from one sample in a study of chemoradiotherapy in HPV16-positive cancers. TCRdb's copy holds only in-frame clones and misses some; the assay was immunoSEQ multiplex PCR. Of more than 5,000 clones in the sample, 88% were seen once. This sample comprised blood, obtained from a patient who underwent chemoradiotherapy. Receptor source: a human donor with HPV-associated anogenital cancer.

The chain combines TRBV6-5 with TRBJ2-7; D is tentatively TRBD1 or TRBD2 (5 bases each). The V gene's germline CDR1 is MNHEY and CDR2 SVGAGI. V lost 2 bases, J lost 7 bases, and 12 bases lay in between. This CDR3 has 13 amino acids. CDR3 in DNA: TGTGCCAGCAGTTACGCCCCGAGGGGTGAGCAGTACTTC. Residues: CASSYAPRGEQYF.

The chain combines TRBV5-1 with TRBJ2-7; D might be TRBD2 (5 bases). Trimming took 1 base from V and 0 from J, leaving 11 bases between them. This CDR3 has 15 amino acids. Germline loops: CDR1 SGHRS, CDR2 YFSETQ. This chain's CDR3 is CASSLFPGSSYEQYF. CDR3 sequence (DNA): TGCGCCAGCAGCTTGTTTCCGGGGAGCTCCTACGAGCAGTACTTC.

The gene calls are TRBV29-1 and TRBJ2-7, with TRBD1 matching 9 bases. This CDR3 comprises 17 residues. Germline trimming cut 6 bases from V and 6 bases from J; bases unmatched to any gene: 21. Looked up from germline, CDR1 is SQVTM and CDR2 is ANQGSEA. This CDR3 reads CSVSPPLGTGLIGEQYF. The CDR3 DNA reads TGCAGCGTGTCCCCCCCGTTAGGGACAGGGTTGATTGGCGAGCAGTACTTC.

This sequence joins TRBV2 and TRBJ2-1; TRBD2 matches at 12 bases. V lost 8 bases, J lost 0 bases, and 11 bases stayed unmatched. Germline CDR1 is SNHLY and CDR2 is FYNNEI. The CDR3 covers 18 residues. CDR3 sequence (DNA): TGTGCCAGCGAGGGACTAGCGGGTTCCCTTGGCTCCTACAATGAGCAGTTCTTC. Amino acid sequence: CASEGLAGSLGSYNEQFF.

The chain combines TRBV4-1 with TRBJ1-1; no clear D gene. Germline V gene lookup returns CDR1 MGHRA and CDR2 YSYEKL. The V and J ends lost 4 bases and 1 base respectively, with 10 bases between them. This CDR3 comprises 14 residues. This CDR3 reads CASSLDAGNTEAFF. Written as DNA, the CDR3 is TGCGCCAGCAGCCTGGATGCCGGGAACACTGAAGCTTTCTTT.

The chain carries TRBV20-1 and TRBJ2-7, with unresolved D. The CDR3 loop spans 11 amino acids. Looked up from germline, CDR1 is DFQATT and CDR2 is SNEGSKA (reference sequence). V lost 3 bases and J 4 bases, leaving 7 bases between the germline ends. This chain's CDR3 is CSASDGYEQYF. The CDR3 DNA reads TGCAGTGCTAGTGACGGTTACGAGCAGTACTTC.

This CDR3 is CASSFGLAGSQETQYF. In DNA form, the CDR3 reads TGTGCCAGCAGTTTTGGACTAGCGGGGTCTCAAGAGACCCAGTACTTC. The V call is TRBV6-5, the J call TRBJ2-5; 12 positions agree with TRBD2. The CDR3 is 16 residues long. V lost 4 bases to trimming and J lost 2 bases; unmatched junction nucleotides: 5. CDR1 and CDR2 from the germline V gene are MNHEY and SVGAGI.

The chain uses TRBV7-9 and TRBJ1-2; 7 positions match TRBD1. CDR1 is SEHNR, CDR2 FQNEAQ, per germline (reference sequence). Trimming at V came to 2 bases and at J to 4 bases, leaving 4 bases not matched to a gene. The CDR3 has 14 residues. In nucleotides, the CDR3 is TGTGCCAGCAGCTTAAGGGGGCCCGCCTATGGCTACACCTTC. This gives the protein CASSLRGPAYGYTF.

This chain connects TRBV5-6 to TRBJ1-1; D not certain. V lost 2 bases to trimming and J lost 1 base, with 21 bases between them. Germline V lookup: CDR1 SGHDT, CDR2 YYEEEE. The CDR3 is made up of 18 amino acids. DNA for the CDR3: TGTGCCAGCAGCTTAAGGAGGTTGGCCAGGACGACGAACACTGAAGCTTTCTTT. The encoded protein is CASSLRRLARTTNTEAFF.

CDR3 sequence: CASSRGDTGELFF. DNA for the CDR3: TGTGCCAGCAGCCGAGGGGACACCGGGGAGCTGTTTTTT. The genes are TRBV7-2 and TRBJ2-2; D possibly uses TRBD1 or TRBD2 (5 bases each). CDR3 length: 13 residues. Germline-derived CDR1 and CDR2 are SGHTA and FQGNSA. V lost 5 bases and J 3 bases, leaving 7 bases between the germline ends. Complete variable domain (other parts from reference TRBV7-2 and TRBJ2-2): GAGVSQSPSNKVTEKGKDVELRCDPISGHTALYWYRQSLGQGLEFLIYFQGNSAPDKSGLPSDRFSAERTGGSVSTLTIQRTQQEDSAVYLCASSRGDTGELFFGEGSRLTVL.

This chain links TRBV5-1 with TRBJ2-7; perhaps TRBD2 as D (6 bases). This CDR3 is built from 13 residues. Looked up from germline, CDR1 is SGHRS and CDR2 is YFSETQ. The V end lost 4 bases, the J end lost 7 bases, and 15 bases lay between the germline ends. Here the CDR3 DNA reads TGCGCCAGCAGCCCAATGGGGGGAGAAGAGCAGTACTTC. The encoded protein is CASSPMGGEEQYF.